This passage covers 10 T cell receptor beta chains from one sample sequenced in a study of technical replicates of blood from several donors. The table came from immunoSEQ multiplex PCR; TCRdb's copy has only in-frame clones and leaves some out. Of some 64,000 clones listed, around 85% are singletons. The sample consisted of PBMCs. The receptor source for this set is a human donor in good health. Some clones in this sample may be carry-over from other donors' samples.

The rearrangement joins TRBV6-4 to TRBJ1-1; TRBD1 aligns across 8 bases. Losses at the gene ends were 1 base for V and 7 bases for J; bases not matched to a gene: 2. This CDR3 has 13 residues. Germline CDR1 reads MRHNA; CDR2 reads SNTAGT. Here the CDR3 reads CASSDWTGSEAFF. CDR3 nucleotides: TGTGCCAGCAGTGACTGGACAGGGAGTGAAGCTTTCTTT.

The chain couples TRBV11-2 to TRBJ2-1; D gene uncertain. There are 18 residues in the CDR3. The germline gives CDR1 SGHAT, CDR2 FQNNGV. V was shortened by 0 bases and J by 0 bases, with 15 bases between the two germline ends. CDR3 amino acids: CASSLDREARSSYNEQFF. CDR3 nucleotide sequence: TGTGCCAGCAGCTTAGATCGCGAAGCGAGATCCTCCTACAATGAGCAGTTCTTC.

This clone was seen a few times. The V gene is TRBV4-2, the J gene TRBJ1-1; D may be TRBD1 (5 bases). The V end lost 3 bases, the J end lost 0 bases, and 14 bases lay between the germline ends. CDR1 is LGHNA, CDR2 YNFKEQ, per germline. This CDR3 contains 16 residues. Here the CDR3 reads CASSHEAGRVNTEAFF. CDR3 nucleotides: TGTGCCAGCAGCCATGAAGCAGGCAGGGTGAACACTGAAGCTTTCTTT.

The rearrangement uses TRBV14 and TRBJ2-3; TRBD2 matches at 8 bases. Germline lookup yields CDR1 SGHDN and CDR2 FVKESK. The junction had 16 bases not matched to a gene; V was cut back by 5 bases and J by 6 bases. The CDR3 runs to 17 residues. The chain's CDR3 is CASSSGTSSWSADTQYF. The CDR3 DNA follows: TGTGCCAGCAGCTCCGGGACTAGTTCGTGGTCCGCGGATACGCAGTATTTT.

The CDR3 DNA reads TGCAGCGTACACACTAGCGCCTCCTACAATGAGCAGTTCTTC. It translates to CSVHTSASYNEQFF. The chain links TRBV29-1 to TRBJ2-1, with 7 bases aligning to TRBD2. The CDR3 covers 14 residues. Trimming at V came to 6 bases and at J to 0 bases, leaving 5 bases not matched to a gene. Germline-derived CDR1 and CDR2 are SQVTM and ANQGSEA.

The V and J genes are TRBV30 and TRBJ2-1; no firm D call. The V gene's germline CDR1 is GTSNPN and CDR2 SVGIG (reference sequence). The CDR3 consists of 14 residues. The ends were cut back, 5 bases at V and 0 bases at J, with 11 bases in the middle. The CDR3 sequence is CAWVLRSSYNEQFF. Written as DNA, the CDR3 is TGTGCCTGGGTGCTTCGTAGCTCCTACAATGAGCAGTTCTTC.

The gene calls are TRBV9 and TRBJ2-3, with TRBD2 identical over 15 bases. Looked up from germline, CDR1 is SGDLS and CDR2 is YYNGEE. The V segment lost 0 bases and the J segment 5 bases; nucleotides outside the gene matches: 1. The CDR3 has 16 residues. The CDR3 DNA follows: TGTGCCAGCAGCGTAGGGGGACTAGCGGGAGGAGATACGCAGTATTTT. It is translated as CASSVGGLAGGDTQYF.

The chain uses TRBV7-8 and TRBJ2-5, with D possibly being TRBD2 (5 bases). V lost 5 bases and J 5 bases, leaving 18 bases between the germline ends. The CDR3 length is 15 residues. Per germline, CDR1 SGHVS and CDR2 FQNEAQ. CDR3 nucleotide sequence: TGTGCCAGCAGCCCCCGGTCGCGAAGAGGGGAGACCCAGTACTTC. Translation: CASSPRSRRGETQYF.

The gene calls are TRBV19 and TRBJ2-7; D is unresolved. CDR1 and CDR2 from the germline V gene are LNHDA and SQIVND (reference sequence). V gave up 2 bases and J gave up 4 bases, with 15 bases separating them. The CDR3 is 15 amino acids. CDR3 bases: TGTGCCAGTAGTATAACGGAATCGTCTAGGTACGAGCAGTACTTC. Its translation: CASSITESSRYEQYF.

The rearrangement links TRBV6-1 to TRBJ2-3; 10 bases agree with TRBD1. Germline lookup yields CDR1 MNHNS and CDR2 SASEGT. The CDR3 is made up of 14 amino acids. V shed 5 bases, J shed 3 bases, and the junction held 2 bases outside the gene matches. In DNA form, the CDR3 reads TGTGCCAGCAGTTTGGACAGGGGGACAGATACGCAGTATTTT. This sequence encodes CASSLDRGTDTQYF.